This entry concerns a single TCR beta chain. Its antigen is unknown. It has no much larger one-base neighbor in the sample; base qualities were not kept. These data are taken from a study of T cell responses to AZD1222 COVID-19 vaccine (dated by TCRdb to about 2021). About the investigation overall: A total of about 230 trial participants underwent TCR sequencing, of whom about 210 received two doses of AZD1222 and some 26 received two doses of the MenACWY control vaccine. Enrollment into the trials was organized by age into subgroups of 18-55, 56-69 and 70-plus years, and those subgroups contained about 160, 30 and 59 TCR-sequenced participants, respectively.

Results and caveats for the whole study, not just this receptor: Conclusions about previously exposed vaccinees are limited because only five to seven AZD1222 recipients were SARS-CoV-2 seropositive at baseline. Spike-specific TCR breadth and depth rose significantly after two AZD1222 doses compared with day 0 and with MenACWY recipients. Participants were mostly white British, with more females than males. The authors suggested clonal diversity may have been underestimated. Epitopes outside the regions mutated in the B.1.351 and B.1.1.7 variants were reportedly recognized by nearly half of the unique spike-specific TCRs. Because no samples from the day 14 peak response were available, repertoires could be characterized only after the peak T cell response. The whole spike protein was spanned by vaccine-associated CD4 TCRs, and dominant responses were seen in regions 160-218 and 743-854. The 56-69-year group was small, and its depth increase did not reach significance, likely because of low power.

Interpreted using the paper, the time point label stands for: about 28 days (+/-7) after the second vaccine dose. AZD1222 recipients whose second dose came at about 4 weeks and those whose second dose came at about 12 weeks were combined into one group, since spike-specific TCR depth and breadth did not differ between the two schedules. Vaccinee samples were obtained from the UK trials COV001 and COV002, which included a single-blind randomized controlled phase 2/3 trial of AZD1222 (ChAdOx1 nCoV-19) in healthy adults. For TCRbeta chain sequencing, PBMC samples were collected from trial participants at day 0 and at day 28 after the second dose. The CDR3 regions of human TCRbeta chains were subjected to immunosequencing. Regarding the original processing steps: TCRs in the repertoires were matched against a reference library of SARS-CoV-2-specific TCRs that had been generated with the MIRA antigen-specificity platform. Breadth was defined as the fraction of unique TCRs that were SARS-CoV-2-associated, and depth was defined as the fraction of total T cells that were SARS-CoV-2-associated. Using the MIRA data, each spike-specific TCR was assigned both to the spike region to which the TCR was reactive and to a CD4 or CD8 class. Log10-transformed breadth and depth values were compared by one-way ANOVA with Sidak's multiple comparisons tests. This immuneACCESS table, as held by TCRdb, lists in-frame sequences with V and J called but not all clones. Of the missing ones, under half trace to an unresolved V gene in checked studies; the others have no known cause. V and J calls and clone size are as listed in that table; D and trimming were resolved from the DNA. The sample table holds 84,000 or so clones, of which 90% were seen once. 3% to 3.5% of the sample rests with the top ten.

Material: peripheral blood, obtained 28 days after the second AZD1222 dose. This sequence was found in an adult who received the AZD1222 COVID-19 vaccine.

CDR3 region: CASSPPPVYGYTF. At the DNA level, the sequence is TGTGCCAGCTCACCACCGCCAGTTTACGGCTACACCTTC. The chain was built from TRBV18 and TRBJ1-2; the D gene cannot be resolved reliably. The CDR3 has 13 amino acids, counting the end cysteine and phenylalanine. Only the CDR3 DNA stays, 39 bases, in frame from base 1. V and J are truncated by 0 bases and 8 bases respectively, leaving an intervening sequence of 10 bases. In the germline V gene, CDR1 corresponds to KGHSH and CDR2 to LQKENI.